This T cell receptor beta chain derives from a study of cytomegalovirus exposure and HLA in healthy donors. Study findings and constraints: Across donors, presence/absence analyses took sequencing depth to be roughly uniform. DRB1 had the most TCR associations and HLA-C the fewest, a later analysis found, with rates varying by HLA locus. An apparent linkage of common viral pathogens to several of the most significant clusters emerged in a later analysis.

V was shortened by 3 bases and J by 1 base, with 6 bases between the two germline ends. This CDR3 has 13 amino acids. Germline V CDR1 and CDR2: KGHSH, LQKENI. It was with 60 Vbeta and 13 Jbeta primers that the PCR ran. Libraries were prepared by immunoSEQ multiplex PCR; TCRdb keeps only in-frame clonotypes and omits some of them. The profile covers approximately 190,000 clones, with approximately 80% appearing a single time and approximately 0.098% taken by the ten largest. A note on this clone: Its target is unknown.

The receptor's source is a boy aged 2-9 years in good health and CMV-seronegative. The sample consisted of PBMCs. The gene calls are TRBV18 and TRBJ2-5; D not certain. For the CDR3, the DNA is TGTGCCAGCTCACCTCATCCCCAAGAGACCCAGTACTTC. It codes for CASSPHPQETQYF.